These T cell receptor beta chains were read from a single sample in a study of cytomegalovirus exposure and HLA in healthy donors. Produced via immunoSEQ multiplex PCR; TCRdb's table is partial and in-frame only. This repertoire shows around 70,000 clones, 62% found once; its top ten account for approximately 2.8%. The sequencing input was PBMCs. These receptors all stem from a man in his thirties or forties in good health and CMV-seronegative. CDR3s include the opening cysteine and the closing phenylalanine or tryptophan. D genes are given only for firm matches. Rows give clone size only sometimes, using once, few, many, or a class for an expanded clone.

TRBV5-1	TRBJ1-6	few	-	TGCGCCAGCAGCTTGGTTTCAGGGAATTCACCCCTCCACTTT	CASSLVSGNSPLHF
TRBV15	TRBJ2-7	-	TRBD1	TGTGCCACCAGCAGCGGGACAGATTACGAGCAGTACTTC	CATSSGTDYEQYF
TRBV29-1	TRBJ2-2	-	-	TGCAGCGCCCTGTCGGAGGTCGGGGAGCTGTTTTTT	CSALSEVGELFF
TRBV29-1	TRBJ2-3	few	-	TGCAGCGTGGCACAGGGCCTCACTAGCACAGATACGCAGTATTTT	CSVAQGLTSTDTQYF
TRBV4-2	TRBJ1-6	-	-	TGTGCCAGCAGCCAAGAGGTGGACAGAAATTCACCCCTCCACTTT	CASSQEVDRNSPLHF
TRBV5-1	TRBJ2-3	-	-	TGCGCCAGCAGTCCCTCGCCGGGGAGGTCGACAGATACGCAGTATTTT	CASSPSPGRSTDTQYF
TRBV6-5	TRBJ1-6	-	-	TGTGCCAGCAGCCGGGAGTATAATTCACCCCTCCACTTT	CASSREYNSPLHF
TRBV5-4	TRBJ1-5	-	-	TGTGCCAGCAGCTGGGACAACGGTCAGCCCCAGCATTTT	CASSWDNGQPQHF
TRBV18	TRBJ1-5	once	TRBD1	TGTGCCAGCTCACGCGGACAGGTTAGCAATCAGCCCCAGCATTTT	CASSRGQVSNQPQHF
TRBV29-1	TRBJ2-3	-	-	TGCAGCGTTGAGAGTTACCCTAGCACAGATACGCAGTATTTT	CSVESYPSTDTQYF
TRBV6-6	TRBJ1-5	-	TRBD1	TGTGCCAGCCGGACAGGACTCAATCAGCCCCAGCATTTT	CASRTGLNQPQHF
TRBV4-1	TRBJ2-1	-	-	TGCGCCAGCAGCCTAGCTCAAGGATACAATGAGCAGTTCTTC	CASSLAQGYNEQFF
TRBV7-6	TRBJ1-1	-	-	TGTGCCAGCAGCCCCCCAAAAGGGGGTTTGGCTGAAGCTTTCTTT	CASSPPKGGLAEAFF
TRBV29-1	TRBJ2-1	-	TRBD2	TGCAGCGTGGGCCCTGGACTAGCGGGGGCACACAATGAGCAGTTCTTC	CSVGPGLAGAHNEQFF
TRBV25-1	TRBJ1-6	few	-	TGTGCCAGCAGTGTGCCGGGGGGCGGTTCACCCCTCCACTTT	CASSVPGGGSPLHF
TRBV29-1	TRBJ1-1	-	TRBD1	TGCAGCGTTGGGGACAGGGAGGTCACTGAAGCTTTCTTT	CSVGDREVTEAFF
TRBV19	TRBJ2-1	-	TRBD2	TGTGCCAGTAGTAAAGGGACTAGCGGGGGAGATGAGCAGTTCTTC	CASSKGTSGGDEQFF
TRBV6-4	TRBJ2-3	-	TRBD2	TGTGCCAGCAGTGGCGGGGGGGCCACAGATACGCAGTATTTT	CASSGGGATDTQYF
TRBV6-5	TRBJ1-2	-	-	TGTGCCAGTACAACGGGGGGGAAGGGCTACACCTTC	CASTTGGKGYTF
TRBV6-5	TRBJ1-4	few	-	TGTGCCAGCAGTTCCCCGAGACGTATAGGGGATGAAAAACTGTTTTTT	CASSSPRRIGDEKLFF
TRBV19	TRBJ1-1	-	-	TGTGCCAGTAGTTACGACAGCCTGAACACTGAAGCTTTCTTT	CASSYDSLNTEAFF
TRBV27	TRBJ2-5	-	TRBD1	TGTGCCAGCAGTTTCGTGGACAGGGTGAAAGAGACCCAGTACTTC	CASSFVDRVKETQYF
TRBV19	TRBJ2-7	-	TRBD1	TGTGCCAGTAGTGACAGGGGCTACGAGCAGTACTTC	CASSDRGYEQYF
TRBV4-1	TRBJ1-1	-	-	TGCGCCAGCAGCCAAGTTGTGGCAATGAACACTGAAGCTTTCTTT	CASSQVVAMNTEAFF
TRBV27	TRBJ2-7	-	-	TGTGCCAGCAGCCTGGGTTCGGGCTACGAGCAGTACTTC	CASSLGSGYEQYF
TRBV7-9	TRBJ2-6	once	TRBD1	TGTGCCAGCAGCGAGGACAGGGACCCTTCCTCCTCTGGGGCCAACGTCCTGACTTTC	CASSEDRDPSSSGANVLTF
TRBV5-1	TRBJ1-2	-	-	TGCGCCAGCAGCTTGATACGGACACCGTTCGGCTACACCTTC	CASSLIRTPFGYTF
TRBV19	TRBJ1-2	-	-	TGTGCCACGGGGGGGCTTGGCTATGGCTACACCTTC	CATGGLGYGYTF
TRBV15	TRBJ1-4	-	TRBD1	TGTGCCACCAGCAGAGCGGACAGGGTCGGGCAACTGTTTTTT	CATSRADRVGQLFF
TRBV7-9	TRBJ1-1	-	TRBD1	TGTGCCAGCAGCTTACAATCAGGGGGCGTTGAAGCTTTCTTT	CASSLQSGGVEAFF
TRBV27	TRBJ2-7	-	-	TGTGCCAGCAGTTTATCCCAGGGAGGCTACGAGCAGTACTTC	CASSLSQGGYEQYF
TRBV11-2	TRBJ2-1	-	-	TGTGCCAGCAGCCCTAAGTTTGCCACTGCCTACAATGAGCAGTTCTTC	CASSPKFATAYNEQFF
TRBV29-1	TRBJ2-7	few	TRBD2	TGCAGCGTTGACGTCCCGGGACTAGCCGACACCTACGAGCAGTACTTC	CSVDVPGLADTYEQYF
TRBV5-5	TRBJ2-7	-	TRBD2	TGTGCCAGCAGCCGGACTAGCGGCTCCTACGAGCAGTACTTC	CASSRTSGSYEQYF
TRBV10-3	TRBJ2-5	few	-	TGTGCCATCAGTGAGGCGGGGGCCGAAACTGACCAGTACTTC	CAISEAGAETDQYF
TRBV18	TRBJ1-1	-	-	TGTGCCAGTTTACAGGGGAACACTGAAGCTTTCTTT	CASLQGNTEAFF
TRBV4-1	TRBJ1-4	-	-	TGCGCCAGCAGCCAGTTTGGAGGCGGTGAAAAACTGTTTTTT	CASSQFGGGEKLFF
TRBV6-6	TRBJ1-1	-	-	TGTGCCAGCGGGGGGAAGTGGACTGAAGCTTTCTTT	CASGGKWTEAFF
TRBV11-2	TRBJ1-2	-	TRBD1	TGTGCCAGCAGCCGCGGACAGGGTACGGGCTACACCTTC	CASSRGQGTGYTF
TRBV29-1	TRBJ2-1	few	TRBD2	TGCAGCGTTTTGGGGACTAGTGGGTCCTACAATGAGCAGTTCTTC	CSVLGTSGSYNEQFF
TRBV2	TRBJ1-5	-	-	TGTGCCAGCACCCGGGGAGGTCTTAGCAATCAGCCCCAGCATTTT	CASTRGGLSNQPQHF
TRBV27	TRBJ1-5	-	-	TGTGCCAGCAGTTTGAGGGCACGTCAGCCCCAGCATTTT	CASSLRARQPQHF
TRBV2	TRBJ2-4	-	-	TGTGCCAGCAGTGAGGGGAGGACAGGTCTAGCCAAAAACATTCAGTACTTC	CASSEGRTGLAKNIQYF
TRBV30	TRBJ2-2	-	-	TGTGCCTGGAGTGGAGGGTTCGGGGAGCTGTTTTTT	CAWSGGFGELFF
TRBV5-1	TRBJ1-1	-	-	TGCGCCAGCAGCCCCCCGGACTGGAACACTGAAGCTTTCTTT	CASSPPDWNTEAFF
TRBV29-1	TRBJ1-1	-	-	TGCAGCGTTGTTGGCGGTGGGTACACTGAAGCTTTCTTT	CSVVGGGYTEAFF
TRBV4-2	TRBJ1-6	-	-	TGTGCCAGCAGCCGCACACCGACAGGAAATAATTCACCCCTCCACTTT	CASSRTPTGNNSPLHF
TRBV6-5	TRBJ1-1	many	TRBD1	TGTGCCAGCAGTTACTCGTTGACAGGGGACACTGAAGCTTTCTTT	CASSYSLTGDTEAFF
TRBV5-4	TRBJ1-2	few	-	TGTGCCAGCAGCTTGGACAGAGATACGAGAGGCTACACCTTC	CASSLDRDTRGYTF
TRBV7-8	TRBJ2-3	-	TRBD2	TGTGCCAGCAGCGCCACTAGCGGGGGGGGCATAGATACGCAGTATTTT	CASSATSGGGIDTQYF
TRBV6-1	TRBJ2-6	once	-	TGTGCCAGCAGTCAAGATCAGGGGACTGGGGCCAACGTCCTGACTTTC	CASSQDQGTGANVLTF
TRBV6-5	TRBJ1-4	few	TRBD1	TGTGCCAGCAGTTACTCCCGGACAGGGGGCCTTGAACTGTTTTTT	CASSYSRTGGLELFF
TRBV6-5	TRBJ2-5	-	-	TGTGCCAGCAGTTCGGGCGGAAAGGGGTGGGAGACCCAGTACTTC	CASSSGGKGWETQYF
TRBV4-1	TRBJ1-5	-	-	TGCGCCAGCAGCCAAGATCGGGCAGGGCTTAGGCAGCCCCAGCATTTT	CASSQDRAGLRQPQHF
TRBV6-1	TRBJ2-7	few	TRBD2	TGTGCCAGCAAACTAGCGGGGCCAACCTACGAGCAGTACTTC	CASKLAGPTYEQYF
TRBV7-9	TRBJ1-2	-	-	TGTGCCAGCAGCTTAGGATCTGGGAGTGCCACTAACTATGGCTACACCTTC	CASSLGSGSATNYGYTF
TRBV6-7	TRBJ1-4	-	-	TGTGCCAGCAGTTTCGCGTCCGATGGGGCTCTTGAAAAACTGTTTTTT	CASSFASDGALEKLFF
TRBV5-4	TRBJ2-5	-	TRBD2	TGTGCCAGCAGCCCCCTAGGGGCGGGGGGGCTGGAGACCCAGTACTTC	CASSPLGAGGLETQYF
TRBV4-1	TRBJ2-7	-	TRBD1	TGCGCCAGCAGCCAATTCCGGGACAGGGGATACGAGCAGTACTTC	CASSQFRDRGYEQYF
TRBV30	TRBJ2-7	-	TRBD2	TGTGCCTGGAGAGGGGAGGGCGAGCAGTACTTC	CAWRGEGEQYF